The following is a TCR beta chain sequence with its context. No antigen is known for it. The sample is drawn from a study of cytomegalovirus exposure and HLA in healthy donors. General study points: A later analysis linked a missense variant in DCLRE1C to the trimming of TCR beta V and J genes.

Primers included in the PCR were 60 Vbeta and 13 Jbeta primers. This table comes from immunoSEQ multiplex PCR, and its TCRdb copy is limited to in-frame clones, with some not included. The sample has tens of thousands of clones; more than 80% are singletons. Sample: PBMCs. The sequence was obtained from a man under 40 in good health and CMV-seropositive.

The CDR3 DNA reads TGTGCCAGCAGCAAGGTAGCGGGAGGGCCCTTGCGCGAGCAGTACTTC. This gives the protein CASSKVAGGPLREQYF. This chain links TRBV7-9 with TRBJ2-5; TRBD2 aligns across 11 bases. The J call may be mistaken, given a closer DNA end match to TRBJ2-7. Germline CDR1 SEHNR, CDR2 FQNEAQ (reference sequence). The CDR3 covers 16 residues.